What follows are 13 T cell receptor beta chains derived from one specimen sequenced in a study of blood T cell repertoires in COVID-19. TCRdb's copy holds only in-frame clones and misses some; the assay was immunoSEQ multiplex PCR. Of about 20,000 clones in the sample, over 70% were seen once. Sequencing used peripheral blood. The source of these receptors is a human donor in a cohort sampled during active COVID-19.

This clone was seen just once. CDR3 loop: CATSTSGRALETQYF. The CDR3 DNA follows: TGTGCCACCAGCACTAGCGGGAGGGCACTAGAGACCCAGTACTTC. The rearrangement uses TRBV15 and TRBJ2-5; 12 nucleotides match TRBD2. Losses at the gene ends were 4 bases for V and 4 bases for J; bases not matched to a gene: 4. Germline-derived CDR1 and CDR2 are LNHNV and YYDKDF (reference sequence). This CDR3 has 15 amino acids.

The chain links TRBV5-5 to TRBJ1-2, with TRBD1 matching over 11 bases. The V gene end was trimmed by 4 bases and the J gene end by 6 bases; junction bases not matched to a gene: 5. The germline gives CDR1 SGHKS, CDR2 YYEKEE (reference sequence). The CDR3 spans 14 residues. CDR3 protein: CASSIGTGGNGYTF. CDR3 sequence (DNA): TGTGCCAGCAGCATCGGGACAGGGGGAAATGGCTACACCTTC.

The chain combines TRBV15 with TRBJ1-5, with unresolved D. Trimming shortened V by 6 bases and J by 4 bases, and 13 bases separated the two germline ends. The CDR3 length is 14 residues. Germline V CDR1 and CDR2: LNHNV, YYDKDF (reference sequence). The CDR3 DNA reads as TGTGCCACCAGTACCCCAGTTCCAAATCAGCCCCAGCATTTT. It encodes CATSTPVPNQPQHF.

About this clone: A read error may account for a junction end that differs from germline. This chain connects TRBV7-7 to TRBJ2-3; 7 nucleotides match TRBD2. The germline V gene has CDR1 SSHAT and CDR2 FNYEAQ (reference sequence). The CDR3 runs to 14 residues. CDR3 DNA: TGTGCTAGCAGCCTTGGGGGGGGACCAGATACGCAGTATTTT. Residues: CASSLGGGPDTQYF.

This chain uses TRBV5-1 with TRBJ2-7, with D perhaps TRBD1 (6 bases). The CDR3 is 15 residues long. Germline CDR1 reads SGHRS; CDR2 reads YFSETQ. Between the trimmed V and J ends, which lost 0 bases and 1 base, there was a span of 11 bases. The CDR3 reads CASSLEPGVSYEQYF. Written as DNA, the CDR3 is TGCGCCAGCAGCTTGGAACCAGGGGTGTCCTACGAGCAGTACTTC. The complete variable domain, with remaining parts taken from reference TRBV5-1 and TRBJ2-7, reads KAGVTQTPRYLIKTRGQQVTLSCSPISGHRSVSWYQQTPGQGLQFLFEYFSETQRNKGNFPGRFSGRQFSNSRSEMNVSTLELGDSALYLCASSLEPGVSYEQYFGPGTRLTVT.

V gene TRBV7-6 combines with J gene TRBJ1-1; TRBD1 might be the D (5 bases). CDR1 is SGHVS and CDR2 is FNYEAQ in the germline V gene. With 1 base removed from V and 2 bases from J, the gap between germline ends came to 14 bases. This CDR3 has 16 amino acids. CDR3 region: CASSLGTPPGNTEAFF. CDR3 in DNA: TGTGCCAGCAGCTTAGGGACACCTCCAGGAAACACTGAAGCTTTCTTT.

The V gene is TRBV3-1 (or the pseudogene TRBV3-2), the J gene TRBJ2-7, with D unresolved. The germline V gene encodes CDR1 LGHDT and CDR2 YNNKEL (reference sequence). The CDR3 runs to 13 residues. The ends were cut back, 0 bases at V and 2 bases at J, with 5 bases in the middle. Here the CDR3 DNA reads TGTGCCAGCAGCCAAGATTTCGCCTACGAGCAGTACTTC. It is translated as CASSQDFAYEQYF.

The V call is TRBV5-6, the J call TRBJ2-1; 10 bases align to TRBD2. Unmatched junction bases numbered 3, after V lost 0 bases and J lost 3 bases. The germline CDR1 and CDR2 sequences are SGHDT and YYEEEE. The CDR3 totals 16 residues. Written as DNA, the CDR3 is TGTGCCAGCAGCTTGGTGGCTAGCGGGAGCTACAATGAGCAGTTCTTC. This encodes CASSLVASGSYNEQFF.

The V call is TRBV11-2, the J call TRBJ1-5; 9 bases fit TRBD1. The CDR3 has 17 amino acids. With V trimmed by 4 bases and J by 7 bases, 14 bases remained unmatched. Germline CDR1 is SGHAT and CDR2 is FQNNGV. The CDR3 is CASSSGGLQGAGQPQHF. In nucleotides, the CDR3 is TGTGCCAGCAGCTCCGGGGGGTTACAGGGGGCAGGCCAGCCCCAGCATTTT.

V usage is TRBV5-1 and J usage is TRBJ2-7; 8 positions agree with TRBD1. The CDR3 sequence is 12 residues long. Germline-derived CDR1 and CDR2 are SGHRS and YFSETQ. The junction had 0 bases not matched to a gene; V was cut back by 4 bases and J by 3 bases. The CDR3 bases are TGCGCCAGCAGCACAGGGGGCTACGAGCAGTACTTC. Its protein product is CASSTGGYEQYF.

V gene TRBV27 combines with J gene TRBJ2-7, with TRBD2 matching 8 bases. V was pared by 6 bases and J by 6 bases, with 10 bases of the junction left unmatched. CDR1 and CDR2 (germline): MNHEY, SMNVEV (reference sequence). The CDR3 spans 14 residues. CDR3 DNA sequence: TGTGCCAGCAGACTTACGGGAGGGCGGACCGAGCAGTACTTC. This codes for CASRLTGGRTEQYF.

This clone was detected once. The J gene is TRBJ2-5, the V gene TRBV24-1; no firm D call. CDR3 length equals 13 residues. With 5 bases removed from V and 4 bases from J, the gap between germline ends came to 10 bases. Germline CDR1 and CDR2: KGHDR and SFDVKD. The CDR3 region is CATSAPGLETQYF. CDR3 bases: TGTGCCACCAGTGCCCCTGGCCTAGAGACCCAGTACTTC.

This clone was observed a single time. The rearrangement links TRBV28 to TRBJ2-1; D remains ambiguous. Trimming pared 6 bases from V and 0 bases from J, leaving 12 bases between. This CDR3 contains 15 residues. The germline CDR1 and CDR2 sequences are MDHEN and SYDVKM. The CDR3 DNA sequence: TGTGCCAGCAGCCGTTCTGTGAGCTCCTACAATGAGCAGTTCTTC. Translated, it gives CASSRSVSSYNEQFF.